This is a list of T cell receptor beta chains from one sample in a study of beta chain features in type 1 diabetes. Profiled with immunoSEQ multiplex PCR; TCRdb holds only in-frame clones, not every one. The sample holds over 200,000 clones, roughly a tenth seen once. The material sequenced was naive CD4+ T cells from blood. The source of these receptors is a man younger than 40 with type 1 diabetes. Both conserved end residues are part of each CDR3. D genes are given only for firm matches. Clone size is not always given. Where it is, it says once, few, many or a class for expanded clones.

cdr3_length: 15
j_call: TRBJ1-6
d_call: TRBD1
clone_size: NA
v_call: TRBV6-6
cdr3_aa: CASSPQGTGYSPLHF
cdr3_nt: TGTGCCAGCAGCCCTCAGGGGACAGGGTATTCACCCCTCCACTTT

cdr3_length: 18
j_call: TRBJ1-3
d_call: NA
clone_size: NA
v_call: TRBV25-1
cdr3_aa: CASSEYPPKTEPGNTIYF
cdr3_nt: TGTGCCAGCAGTGAATACCCCCCGAAGACAGAACCTGGAAACACCATATATTTT

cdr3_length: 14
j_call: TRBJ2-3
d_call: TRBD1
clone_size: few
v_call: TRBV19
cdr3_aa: CASSPGTGTDTQYF
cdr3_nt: TGTGCCAGTAGTCCCGGGACAGGAACGGATACGCAGTATTTT

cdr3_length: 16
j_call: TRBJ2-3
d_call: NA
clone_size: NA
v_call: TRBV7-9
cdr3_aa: CASSLGLGPRTDTQYF
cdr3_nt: TGTGCCAGCAGCTTAGGTCTGGGGCCACGCACAGATACGCAGTATTTT

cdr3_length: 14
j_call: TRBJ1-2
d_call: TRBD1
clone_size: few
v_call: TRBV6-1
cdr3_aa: CASSPFGTALRYTF
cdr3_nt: TGTGCCAGCAGCCCCTTCGGGACAGCTTTGCGCTACACCTTC

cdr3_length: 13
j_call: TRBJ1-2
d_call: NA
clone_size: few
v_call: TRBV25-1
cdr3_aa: CASSGVTGNGYTF
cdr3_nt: TGTGCCAGCAGTGGTGTCACAGGGAATGGCTACACCTTC

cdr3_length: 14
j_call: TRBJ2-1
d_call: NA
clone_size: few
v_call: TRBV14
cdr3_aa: CASSNRLAGTEQFF
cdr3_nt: TGTGCCAGCAGTAACCGGCTAGCAGGCACTGAGCAGTTCTTC

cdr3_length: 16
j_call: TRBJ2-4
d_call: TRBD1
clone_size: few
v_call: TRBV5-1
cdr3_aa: CASSLARTGGLNIQYF
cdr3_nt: TGCGCCAGCAGCTTGGCGAGGACAGGGGGCCTAAACATTCAGTACTTC

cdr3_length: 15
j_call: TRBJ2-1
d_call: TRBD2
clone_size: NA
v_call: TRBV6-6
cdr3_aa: CASSSSGGPHNEQFF
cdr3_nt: TGTGCCAGCAGTTCTAGCGGGGGGCCCCACAATGAGCAGTTCTTC

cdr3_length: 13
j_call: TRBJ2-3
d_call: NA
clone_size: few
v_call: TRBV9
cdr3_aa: CASSETLAPRQYF
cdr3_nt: TGTGCCAGCAGCGAGACCCTAGCGCCCCGCCAGTATTTT

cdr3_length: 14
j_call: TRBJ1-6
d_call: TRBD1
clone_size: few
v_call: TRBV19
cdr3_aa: CASRTTGDGSPLHF
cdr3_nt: TGTGCCAGTAGGACGACAGGGGACGGTTCACCCCTCCACTTT

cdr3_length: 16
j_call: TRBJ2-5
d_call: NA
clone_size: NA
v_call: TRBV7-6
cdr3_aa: CASSSTSTRGSETQYF
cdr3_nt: TGTGCCAGCAGCTCGACAAGTACCAGGGGTAGTGAGACCCAGTACTTC

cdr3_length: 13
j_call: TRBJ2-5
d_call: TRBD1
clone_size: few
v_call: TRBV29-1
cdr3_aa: CSVERGRRETQYF
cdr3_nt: TGCAGCGTTGAAAGGGGGCGACGGGAGACCCAGTACTTC

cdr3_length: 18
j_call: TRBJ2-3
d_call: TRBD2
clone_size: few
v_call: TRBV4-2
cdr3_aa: CASSQVWTSGAGTDTQYF
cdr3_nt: TGTGCCAGCAGCCAAGTGTGGACTAGCGGGGCGGGGACAGATACGCAGTATTTT

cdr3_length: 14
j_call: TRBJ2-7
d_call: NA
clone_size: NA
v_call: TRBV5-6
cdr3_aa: CASSYFGSSYEQYF
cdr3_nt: TGTGCCAGCAGCTATTTCGGGAGCTCCTACGAGCAGTACTTC

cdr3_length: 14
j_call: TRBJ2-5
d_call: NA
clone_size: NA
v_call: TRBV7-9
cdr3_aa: CASSSSGTTETQYF
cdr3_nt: TGTGCCAGCAGCTCCTCCGGGACAACAGAGACCCAGTACTTC

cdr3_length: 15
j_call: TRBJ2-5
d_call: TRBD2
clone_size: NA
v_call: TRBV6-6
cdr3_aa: CASKRGTSGVETQYF
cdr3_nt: TGTGCCAGTAAACGGGGGACTAGCGGGGTTGAGACCCAGTACTTC

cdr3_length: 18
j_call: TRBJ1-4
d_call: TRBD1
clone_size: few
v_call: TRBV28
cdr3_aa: CASSFGVLQGPLLRKLFF
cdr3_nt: TGTGCCAGCAGTTTCGGTGTCCTACAGGGGCCTCTTCTTAGAAAACTGTTTTTT

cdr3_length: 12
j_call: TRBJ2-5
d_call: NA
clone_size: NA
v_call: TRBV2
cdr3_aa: CASSGRRETQYF
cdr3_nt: TGTGCCAGCAGTGGGCGGAGGGAGACCCAGTACTTC

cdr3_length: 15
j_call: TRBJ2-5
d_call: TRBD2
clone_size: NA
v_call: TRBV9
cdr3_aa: CASSVAGGIQETQYF
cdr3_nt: TGTGCCAGCAGCGTTGCGGGGGGGATCCAAGAGACCCAGTACTTC

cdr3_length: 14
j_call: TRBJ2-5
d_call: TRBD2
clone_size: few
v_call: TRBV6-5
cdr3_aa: CASSPAGGRETQYF
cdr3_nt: TGTGCCAGCAGTCCAGCGGGGGGCCGGGAGACCCAGTACTTC

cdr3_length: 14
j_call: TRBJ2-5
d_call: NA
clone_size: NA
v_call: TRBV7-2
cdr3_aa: CASSPSLGQRPLYF
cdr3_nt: TGTGCCAGCAGCCCCTCCCTGGGGCAGAGGCCCCTGTACTTC

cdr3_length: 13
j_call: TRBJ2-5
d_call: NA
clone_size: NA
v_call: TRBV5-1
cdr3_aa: CASSLDREETQYF
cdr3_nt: TGCGCCAGCAGCTTGGACAGGGAAGAGACCCAGTACTTC

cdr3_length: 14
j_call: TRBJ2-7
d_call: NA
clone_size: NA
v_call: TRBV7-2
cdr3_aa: CASSSPGKGYEQYF
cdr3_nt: TGTGCCAGCAGCTCACCAGGGAAGGGCTACGAGCAGTACTTC

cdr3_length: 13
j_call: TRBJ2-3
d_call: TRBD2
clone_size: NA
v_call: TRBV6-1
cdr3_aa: CASTLAGTDTQYF
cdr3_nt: TGTGCCAGCACCCTAGCGGGGACAGATACGCAGTATTTT

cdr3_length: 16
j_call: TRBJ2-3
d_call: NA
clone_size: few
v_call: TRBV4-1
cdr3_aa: CASSRLQGSGTDTQYF
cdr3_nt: TGCGCCAGCAGCCGACTACAGGGAAGTGGTACAGATACGCAGTATTTT

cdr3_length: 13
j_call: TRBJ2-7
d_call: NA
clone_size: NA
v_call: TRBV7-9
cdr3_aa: CATGGSGRYEQYF
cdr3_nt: TGTGCCACGGGGGGCAGCGGGCGCTACGAGCAGTACTTC

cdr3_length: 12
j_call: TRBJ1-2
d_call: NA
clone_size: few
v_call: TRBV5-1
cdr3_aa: CASSLSGAGYTF
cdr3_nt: TGCGCCAGCAGCTTGTCAGGGGCCGGCTACACCTTC